This T cell receptor (beta chain) was profiled in a study of cytotoxic CD8 clonotypes in ibrutinib-treated CLL (dated by TCRdb to about 2021). The study in broad terms: The cohort had 11 to 12 relapsed/refractory and under 16 treatment-naive patients; 17 to 18 were IGHV unmutated. Partial responses were observed in some 24 patients and complete responses in 2; after a median follow-up of 68 months, remission was maintained in 15 or so patients and progression was observed in roughly 12. The response samples were drawn at a median of approximately 12 months into treatment, with a range of about 6 to 36 months. Samples averaged approximately 260,000 productive templates and 80,000 to 100,000 productive rearrangements. Of the 90 or so participants in the trial, about two dozen had longitudinal samples available. Cryopreserved peripheral blood mononuclear cells were obtained before treatment, at response, and at either sustained remission or disease progression. All remission and progressive disease samples were collected while patients were still receiving ibrutinib.

The intended sense of this specimen's time point label: roughly 23 months on ibrutinib. Roughly 2.2 micrograms of genomic DNA were extracted from cryopreserved PBMCs for TCR beta library preparation. Longitudinal blood samples from CLL patients on ibrutinib monotherapy were analyzed using high-throughput TCR beta sequencing. The patients took part in an open-label, single-center phase 2 trial of ibrutinib monotherapy. A word on this clone: Which antigen it targets is not known. No base quality values were provided; no much bigger clone lies one nucleotide off.

Broad study findings and their caveats: Sustained-remission and progressing patients did not have matched sampling times, and lymph node repertoires were not examined. Clonality increased at ibrutinib response, stayed stable in sustained remission, and fell back toward baseline at progression. Baseline clonality exceeded that of age-matched healthy donors and correlated strongly with circulating CD8+ T-cell counts. Public clonotypes were found to be uncommon and were observed to contract or remain stable during treatment; the increase in clonality was shown to reflect expansion of private clonotypes at ibrutinib response.

Each clonotype received, on average, 10x coverage in deep resolution sequencing performed on a MiSeq, where the target depth lay between 1 in 1 million and 1 in 200,000 T cells. The immunoSEQ hsTCRB Kit was used to generate TCR beta libraries. On the authors' methods: The data were analyzed with ImmunoSEQ Analyzer and ImmunoSEQ Data Assistant, and V, D and J gene assignments followed IMGT definitions. Clonality was computed as one minus normalized Shannon entropy of productive rearrangement frequencies, ranging from 0 to 1. Only overrepresented clonotypes making up at least 0.05% of the repertoire of each patient were included in the public clonotype analysis. More than ten repertoires from age-matched healthy donors, obtained from immuneACCESS, served as clonality controls. TCRdb retrieved this table from immuneACCESS and kept in-frame rearrangements only. Not all clones are present; in checked studies, unresolved V genes account for under half, and no reason is known for the remainder. The V and J calls and clone size were taken over from that table, and D and trimming were inferred from the DNA. The sample table records about 250,000 clones; under 80% of these occur just once. Approximately 15% of the sample is held by the ten biggest clonotypes.

Germline trimming: 5 bases from V, 6 bases from J; junction bases outside gene matches: 9. For CDR1 and CDR2, the germline V gene lists MNHEY and SVGAGI. Counted from cysteine to phenylalanine, this CDR3 has 15 amino acids. Only the CDR3 region is kept as DNA, spanning 45 bases read in frame from base 1. Sequencing used PBMCs, obtained after 24 months of ibrutinib treatment. The sequence was obtained from a human donor with chronic lymphocytic leukemia. The chain is encoded by TRBV6-5 joined to TRBJ2-1, with 8 central nucleotides matching TRBD1. The CDR3 is CASSIVGQGINEQFF. The sequenced DNA is TGTGCCAGCAGTATTGTCGGACAGGGAATCAATGAGCAGTTCTTC.